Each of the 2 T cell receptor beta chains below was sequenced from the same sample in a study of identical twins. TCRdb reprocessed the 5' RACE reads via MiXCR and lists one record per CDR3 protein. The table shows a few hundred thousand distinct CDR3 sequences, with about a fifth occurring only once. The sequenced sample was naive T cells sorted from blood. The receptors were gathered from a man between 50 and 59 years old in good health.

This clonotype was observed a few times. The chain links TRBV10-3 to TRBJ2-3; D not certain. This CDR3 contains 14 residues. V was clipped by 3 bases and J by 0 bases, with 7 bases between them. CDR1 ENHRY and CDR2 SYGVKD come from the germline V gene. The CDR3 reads CAISERASTDTQYF. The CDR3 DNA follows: TGTGCCATCAGTGAAAGGGCTAGCACAGATACGCAGTATTTT.

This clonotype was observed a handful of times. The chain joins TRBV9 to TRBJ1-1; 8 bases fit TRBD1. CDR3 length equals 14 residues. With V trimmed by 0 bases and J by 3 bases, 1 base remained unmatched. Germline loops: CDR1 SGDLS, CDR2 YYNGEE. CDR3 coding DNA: TGTGCCAGCAGCGTAGGGACAGGGCACACTGAAGCTTTCTTT. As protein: CASSVGTGHTEAFF.